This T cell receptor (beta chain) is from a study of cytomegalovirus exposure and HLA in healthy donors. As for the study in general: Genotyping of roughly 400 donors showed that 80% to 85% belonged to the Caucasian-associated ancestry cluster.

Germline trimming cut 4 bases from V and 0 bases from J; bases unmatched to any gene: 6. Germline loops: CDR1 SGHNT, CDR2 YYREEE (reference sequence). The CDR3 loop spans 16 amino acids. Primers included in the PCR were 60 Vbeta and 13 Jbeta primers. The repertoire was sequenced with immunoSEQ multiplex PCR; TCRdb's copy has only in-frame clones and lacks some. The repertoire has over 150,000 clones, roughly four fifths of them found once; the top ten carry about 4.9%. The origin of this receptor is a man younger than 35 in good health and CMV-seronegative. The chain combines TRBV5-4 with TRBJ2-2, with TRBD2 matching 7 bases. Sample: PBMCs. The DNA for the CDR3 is TGTGCCAGCAGCAGGGAAGCGGGGACGAACACCGGGGAGCTGTTTTTT. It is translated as CASSREAGTNTGELFF.